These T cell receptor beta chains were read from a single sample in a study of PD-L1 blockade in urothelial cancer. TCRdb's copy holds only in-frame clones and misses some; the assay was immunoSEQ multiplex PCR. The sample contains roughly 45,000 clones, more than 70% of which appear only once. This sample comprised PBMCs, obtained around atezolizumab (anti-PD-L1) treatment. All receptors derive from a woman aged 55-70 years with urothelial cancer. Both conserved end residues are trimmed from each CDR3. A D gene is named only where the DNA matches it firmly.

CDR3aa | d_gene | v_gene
ASSSPVGGTEKLF | TRBD1 | TRBV7-9
ASRRQGPYDEQF | TRBD1 | TRBV6-1
ASTKGWRNYNEQF | - | TRBV6-5
ASSVPGEIYGYT | - | TRBV19
ASRLAGGPQH | TRBD1 | TRBV27
ASSLVGGELF | - | TRBV7-2
ASSPTLGETQY | - | TRBV18
ASSLGSGQRRTLISYEQY | - | TRBV13
ATSRDMAGLQETQY | - | TRBV15
ASSQGDRNEQF | TRBD1 | TRBV6-6
ASTPPTGQHTEAF | - | TRBV7-2
ASSSRTRGYEQY | TRBD2 | TRBV7-2
AMRTGPYNEQF | TRBD1 | TRBV10-3
ATDQGSGNTIY | - | TRBV10-3
ASSGGGASETQY | TRBD2 | TRBV9
ASSVRQGALY | TRBD1 | TRBV11-3
ATSTGLAGALGQF | TRBD2 | TRBV15
ASSAGDPGGPETQY | - | TRBV7-6
ASSVLQGIGNTIY | TRBD1 | TRBV6-1
SVGKDRVSNYGYT | TRBD1 | TRBV29-1
ASSLSGKSDTQY | - | TRBV9
ASSPGRGDYEQY | TRBD2 | TRBV4-3
ASSLSSGGANTGELF | TRBD2 | TRBV7-3
ASSLRGGLAGGNNEQF | TRBD2 | TRBV7-2
ASSISGHYEQY | - | TRBV19
ASSLNIYQDREVNSNQPQH | TRBD1 | TRBV5-1
ASSLMAGYTDTQY | - | TRBV27
ASSVGPPLAGPDTQY | TRBD2 | TRBV9
ASSPAGSGTDTQY | - | TRBV18
ASSTGNYGYT | - | TRBV2
ASSPRQGIVNTQY | TRBD1 | TRBV28
ASSLIRGRFSDTQY | TRBD1 | TRBV7-2
ASSLGLFSGANVLT | - | TRBV7-2
ASSVGTSGDYEQY | TRBD2 | TRBV9
ASSLGWGEGVSNTEAF | - | TRBV7-8
ASSSPRGLAGEDREQF | TRBD2 | TRBV7-9
ASSIRQGAQPQH | TRBD1 | TRBV5-8
ASSLFFGNTIY | - | TRBV27
ASSLRGPSSYNEQF | TRBD1 | TRBV5-6
ASSLDLNQPQH | - | TRBV7-9
AISELGVDGLGHEQY | - | TRBV10-3
ASSLHQGSGANVLT | - | TRBV5-1
ASSMGQGRIRELF | TRBD1 | TRBV19
ASSSVTSGYNEQF | TRBD2 | TRBV27
AISESWGQGGYEQY | TRBD1 | TRBV10-3
ATSRERGEKLF | - | TRBV15
ASSIPRGSTTMNTEAF | - | TRBV19
ASSPRGQGTYNEQF | TRBD1 | TRBV11-2
ASSLGPGRDTQY | - | TRBV5-8
ASRPGTRNTGELF | TRBD2 | TRBV5-6
ASSQGSGPYEQY | - | TRBV4-3
ASSVGPAGGNNEQF | TRBD2 | TRBV9
ASSLAPAYEQY | - | TRBV11-2
ASSPQGFTGELF | TRBD1 | TRBV6-4
ASSANKGGTQY | - | TRBV2
ASSLGAGYTGELF | - | TRBV11-3
ASRKGSGQPQH | - | TRBV23-1
ASSLGDTTNEKLF | - | TRBV5-1
ASSQADLAGRADTQY | TRBD2 | TRBV4-3